The T cell receptor beta chain under discussion was sequenced for a study of glioma-infiltrating T cells. Overall study findings and caveats: Gliomas, especially low-grade, showed above-expected tissue-blood divergence; non-neoplastic patients showed below. Very few CDR3 sequences were shared between tissue and blood.

This clonotype was seen many times. Its antigen is unknown. Amplification of TCR alpha and beta CDR3 regions from RNA used iRepertoire nested multiplex PCR. For one-step reverse transcription and amplification, 100-400 ng of tissue mRNA or PBMC total RNA was used. TCRdb independently ran MiXCR on the multiplex PCR reads; one entry per CDR3 protein. The table has approximately 190,000 distinct CDR3 sequences, around 30% seen once. This CDR3 comprises 11 residues. Germline-derived CDR1 and CDR2 are DFQATT and SNEGSKA (reference sequence). Trimming pared 5 bases from V and 5 bases from J, leaving 7 bases between.

The sample comprised glioma tissue, nonneoplastic brain tissue, or PBMCs (not recorded which). The rearrangement uses TRBV20-1 and TRBJ2-1; D gene ambiguous. The receptor's source is a human donor with low-grade glioma or glioblastoma, undergoing nonglioma brain surgery, or in good health (not recorded which). The CDR3 nucleotides are TGCAGTGCTTGGGAAAACAATGAGCAGTTCTTC. This gives the protein CSAWENNEQFF.